This T cell receptor beta chain was sequenced for a study of preoperative IRX-2 immunotherapy in early breast cancer. Assay: immunoSEQ multiplex PCR; the TCRdb copy retains only in-frame clones and omits some. The sample yields 25,000 to 30,000 clones, 90% seen once. Treatment indicated: preoperative locoregional IRX-2 cytokine immunotherapy. V was cut by 5 bases and J by 5 bases, with 21 bases left in between. CDR3 length equals 17 residues. Germline CDR1 SGHAT, CDR2 FQNNGV. This rearrangement joins TRBV11-2 to TRBJ2-2, with D perhaps TRBD2 (5 bases). This specimen was collected from a patient treated with IRX-2 immunotherapy. This receptor was taken from a human donor with breast cancer. CDR3 sequence reads: CASSPVRGMGRTGELFF. The CDR3 DNA follows: TGTGCCAGCAGCCCAGTTCGAGGGATGGGAAGAACCGGGGAGCTGTTTTTT.